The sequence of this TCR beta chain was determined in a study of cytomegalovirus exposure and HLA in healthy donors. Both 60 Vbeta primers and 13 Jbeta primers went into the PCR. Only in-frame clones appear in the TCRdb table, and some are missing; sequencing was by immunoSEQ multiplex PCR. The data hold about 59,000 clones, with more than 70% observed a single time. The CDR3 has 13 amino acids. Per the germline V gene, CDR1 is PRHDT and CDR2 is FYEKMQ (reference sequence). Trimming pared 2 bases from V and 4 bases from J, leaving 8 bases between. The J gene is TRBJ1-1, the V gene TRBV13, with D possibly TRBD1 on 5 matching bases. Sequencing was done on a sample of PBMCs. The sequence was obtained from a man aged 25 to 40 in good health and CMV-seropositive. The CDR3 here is CASSLLGVTEAFF. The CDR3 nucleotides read TGTGCCAGCAGCTTATTAGGGGTCACTGAAGCTTTCTTT.